This T cell receptor (beta chain) was retrieved from a study of siplizumab effects on memory and regulatory T cells. The data were produced by immunoSEQ multiplex PCR, yet TCRdb's version contains in-frame clones alone and is incomplete. The data show more than 85,000 clones, with just under 95% seen just once and 1% to 1.5% held by the top ten. Overall study results and limits: Unstimulated naive T cells seemed to show more diversity than memory cells did, and they also seemed to be among the major contributors to the alloresponse. No functional test confirmed suppression by proliferating siplizumab-culture Tregs.

The CDR3 runs to 15 residues. Germline V gives CDR1 SGHAT, CDR2 FQNNGV. Between the trimmed V and J ends, which lost 4 bases and 0 bases, there was a span of 12 bases. To note about this clone: Its antigen is unidentified.

Material for sequencing was CD4+ T cells sorted from blood. The TCR comes from a human donor in good health. The chain has TRBV11-2 and TRBJ1-1; D unresolved. The CDR3 DNA follows: TGTGCCAGCAGCTACCGACCAAACATGAACACTGAAGCTTTCTTT. This encodes CASSYRPNMNTEAFF.